This T cell receptor (beta chain) originates from a study of vaccination and CD4 T cells after COVID-19. About the research overall: Post-vaccine sample collection happened at a median of approximately 70 days after dose two, ranging 14 to 241.

Noted treatment: roughly 10-day PBMC culture with coronavirus spike peptide pools or control peptides (ViraFEST assay). Concerning this clonotype itself: Its antigen is not identified.

Researchers used the Oncomine TCR Beta short-read assay to sequence DNA from cultured CD4+ T cells. Researchers extracted genomic DNA from CD4+ T cells that had been cultured. TCRdb processed the PCR reads anew with MiXCR; each CDR3 protein has one entry. The sample holds approximately 15,000 distinct CDR3 sequences, 45% to 60% seen once. Germline CDR1 DFQATT, CDR2 SNEGSKA (reference sequence). This CDR3 comprises 13 residues. The V and J ends lost 4 bases and 10 bases, in that order; junction bases with no gene match: 10. The V and J genes are TRBV20-1 and TRBJ2-1; 7 nucleotides align to TRBD1. The TCR comes from a human donor who had recovered from COVID-19. Material for sequencing was CD4+ T cells from blood, cultured in vitro. CDR3 DNA sequence: TGCAGTGCTACTCTGACAGGGTACGGGGAGCAGTTCTTC. Translating gives CSATLTGYGEQFF.